This T cell receptor (beta chain) was documented in a study of graft-versus-host responses after intestinal transplantation. Study as a whole: Grafts that recipients had were multivisceral, liver-intestinal, or isolated intestinal transplants. Tacrolimus and steroids were given for two to four years to all recipients after anti-thymocyte globulin induction. Study-level findings and limits: Recipient marrow harbored GvH clones, some of which surfaced first in ileum or blood. High graft-versus-host to host-versus-graft T cell clonal ratios marked allografts of patients with graft-donor macrochimerism.

Turning to this clone: Its antigen remains unidentified.

Germline V CDR1 and CDR2: SGHTA, FQGNSA. This CDR3 is built from 16 residues. Trimming shortened V by 3 bases and J by 1 base, and 13 bases separated the two germline ends. Measured with immunoSEQ multiplex PCR; TCRdb has only the in-frame clones, and not every one. This table holds about 23,000 clones, over 90% found once. This specimen consisted of PBMCs, obtained approximately 38 days after intestinal transplant. The chain is built from TRBV7-2 and TRBJ2-1; D perhaps matches TRBD2 (6 bases). The source is a human patient who received an intestinal transplant, so some T cells may come from the graft donor. The CDR3 DNA reads as TGTGCCAGCAGCTTTATAAGCGGGTCGTCCTACAATGAGCAGTTCTTC. Translation: CASSFISGSSYNEQFF.